This T cell receptor beta chain derives from a study of blood T cell repertoires in COVID-19. Study background: Sources were T cells, B-cell-depleted T cells, or PBMCs; the material itself was cDNA or gDNA.

This CDR3 contains 14 residues. Trimming took 6 bases from V and 8 from J; bases not matched to a gene: 12. CDR1 is SGHRS and CDR2 is YFSETQ in the germline V gene. Clones were read by immunoSEQ multiplex PCR, and TCRdb kept only the in-frame ones, dropping some. Of roughly 310,000 clones in the sample, approximately 87% were seen once. V gene TRBV5-1 combines with J gene TRBJ1-2, with TRBD1 identical over 8 bases. The sample was peripheral blood. The clonotype originates from a woman aged 25 to 39 with COVID-19, enrolled during active disease. CDR3 in amino acids: CASTSGRGLGGYTF. CDR3 in DNA: TGCGCCAGCACCTCGGGCAGGGGGCTCGGGGGCTACACCTTC.